This TCR beta chain was obtained from a study of cytomegalovirus exposure and HLA in healthy donors. Study results and caveats: Analyzed later, most CMV-associated TCR beta chains appeared HLA-restricted.

About this clone itself: Its antigen is currently unknown.

13 Jbeta primers and 60 Vbeta primers were used for the PCR. Produced via immunoSEQ multiplex PCR; TCRdb's table is partial and in-frame only. The data contain 100,000 to 150,000 clones, more than 15% of them singletons. V was trimmed by 7 bases and J by 7 bases, leaving 19 bases between them. CDR1 SQVTM and CDR2 ANQGSEA come from the germline V gene. The CDR3 is made up of 13 amino acids. This chain joins TRBV29-1 and TRBJ1-2, with a possible D match to TRBD1 (5 bases). The sample consisted of PBMCs. The TCR was taken from a female donor in good health and CMV-seropositive. Written as DNA, the CDR3 is TGCAGCGCGGGGGGGAGGGGAAATGGTGGCTACACCTTC. Residues: CSAGGRGNGGYTF.